This is a list of T cell receptor beta chains from one sample in a study of response to subunit inactivated influenza vaccine. Each CDR3 protein gets one entry after TCRdb re-called the RT-PCR reads with MiXCR. Counted here are around 750,000 distinct CDR3 sequences, approximately 21% occurring once; the ten biggest clones make up 10%. The sample here was PBMCs from blood, taken about 5 days after vaccination. These receptors all stem from a man aged 50 to 60 who received an inactivated influenza vaccine. Both conserved end residues are part of each CDR3. The D gene is left open where the match is weak. Rows may omit the clone size; those that give it use once, few, many or a size class.

v_call: TRBV20-1
clone_size: many
d_call: TRBD2
j_call: TRBJ2-7
cdr3_aa: CSASPGGTGSEQYF
cdr3_nt: TGCAGTGCTAGTCCGGGAGGGACGGGAAGCGAGCAGTACTTC

v_call: TRBV7-9
clone_size: .
d_call: .
j_call: TRBJ2-7
cdr3_aa: CASSLTRKGNEQYF
cdr3_nt: TGTGCCAGCAGCTTGACCCGTAAAGGAAACGAGCAGTACTTC

v_call: TRBV7-2
clone_size: few
d_call: .
j_call: TRBJ2-7
cdr3_aa: CASSSTLLTSSYEQYF
cdr3_nt: TGTGCCAGCAGCTCCACGTTGTTAACCAGCTCCTACGAGCAGTACTTC

v_call: TRBV12-3/TRBV12-4
clone_size: many
d_call: .
j_call: TRBJ1-1
cdr3_aa: CASSPEGGVNTEAFF
cdr3_nt: TGTGCCAGCAGTCCAGAAGGGGGGGTGAACACTGAAGCTTTCTTT

v_call: TRBV9
clone_size: .
d_call: TRBD1
j_call: TRBJ2-3
cdr3_aa: CASSAYRGGTDTQYF
cdr3_nt: TGTGCCAGCAGCGCCTACAGGGGTGGGACAGATACGCAGTATTTT

v_call: TRBV20-1
clone_size: .
d_call: TRBD1
j_call: TRBJ1-1
cdr3_aa: CSASIQGAKAFF
cdr3_nt: TGCAGTGCTTCTATTCAGGGGGCGAAAGCTTTCTTT

v_call: TRBV12-3/TRBV12-4
clone_size: few
d_call: .
j_call: TRBJ2-2
cdr3_aa: CASSFYQTGELFF
cdr3_nt: TGTGCCAGCAGTTTTTACCAGACCGGGGAGCTGTTTTTT

v_call: TRBV20-1
clone_size: many
d_call: .
j_call: TRBJ1-4
cdr3_aa: CSARTGSNEKLFF
cdr3_nt: TGCAGTGCTCGAACGGGGTCTAATGAAAAACTGTTTTTT

v_call: TRBV6-5
clone_size: few
d_call: TRBD1
j_call: TRBJ2-3
cdr3_aa: CASSSATWTGAGTDTQYF
cdr3_nt: TGTGCCAGCAGTTCGGCCACGTGGACAGGTGCGGGCACAGATACGCAGTATTTT

v_call: TRBV27
clone_size: .
d_call: .
j_call: TRBJ2-7
cdr3_aa: CASSLKWGAQYEQYF
cdr3_nt: TGTGCCAGCAGTTTAAAATGGGGCGCCCAATACGAGCAGTACTTC

v_call: TRBV11-2
clone_size: .
d_call: .
j_call: TRBJ2-7
cdr3_aa: CASSPDRLSSYEQYF
cdr3_nt: TGTGCCAGCAGCCCAGACAGGTTAAGCTCCTACGAGCAGTACTTC

v_call: TRBV6-1
clone_size: few
d_call: .
j_call: TRBJ2-3
cdr3_aa: CASGYSVSTDTQYF
cdr3_nt: TGTGCCAGCGGATATAGCGTTAGCACAGATACGCAGTATTTT

v_call: TRBV18
clone_size: once
d_call: .
j_call: TRBJ1-1
cdr3_aa: CASSPETGLTEAFF
cdr3_nt: TGTGCCAGCTCACCAGAGACGGGGCTCACTGAAGCTTTCTTT

v_call: TRBV6-1
clone_size: .
d_call: .
j_call: TRBJ1-4
cdr3_aa: CASTAGQGREKLFF
cdr3_nt: TGTGCCAGCACGGCGGGGCAGGGCCGAGAAAAACTGTTTTTT

v_call: TRBV12-3/TRBV12-4
clone_size: .
d_call: TRBD2
j_call: TRBJ2-3
cdr3_aa: CASSVSGVWDTQYF
cdr3_nt: TGTGCCAGCAGTGTTAGCGGGGTGTGGGATACGCAGTATTTT

v_call: TRBV5-1
clone_size: .
d_call: .
j_call: TRBJ2-6
cdr3_aa: CASREIGANVLTF
cdr3_nt: TGCGCCAGCAGGGAAATAGGGGCCAACGTCCTGACTTTC

v_call: TRBV7-9
clone_size: few
d_call: .
j_call: TRBJ2-1
cdr3_aa: CASSSGSAFEQFF
cdr3_nt: TGTGCCAGCAGCTCAGGAAGCGCGTTTGAGCAGTTCTTC

v_call: TRBV6-2/TRBV6-3
clone_size: .
d_call: TRBD1
j_call: TRBJ2-1
cdr3_aa: CASSPQDRVWSYNEQFF
cdr3_nt: TGTGCCAGCAGTCCCCAGGACAGGGTTTGGTCCTACAATGAGCAGTTCTTC

v_call: TRBV10-2
clone_size: .
d_call: TRBD2
j_call: TRBJ2-7
cdr3_aa: CASNRQRGLSYEQYF
cdr3_nt: TGCGCCAGCAACCGACAGCGGGGGCTAAGCTACGAGCAGTACTTC

v_call: TRBV9
clone_size: few
d_call: TRBD2
j_call: TRBJ2-1
cdr3_aa: CASSVEGGGYNEQFF
cdr3_nt: TGTGCCAGCAGCGTAGAGGGCGGGGGGTACAATGAGCAGTTCTTC

v_call: TRBV6-1
clone_size: .
d_call: .
j_call: TRBJ1-1
cdr3_aa: CASSNRESNTEAFF
cdr3_nt: TGTGCCAGCAGCAACAGGGAATCGAACACTGAAGCTTTCTTT

v_call: TRBV24-1
clone_size: few
d_call: .
j_call: TRBJ1-2
cdr3_aa: CATSDGDGLSSYTF
cdr3_nt: TGTGCCACCAGTGATGGGGACGGGCTTTCGAGCTACACCTTC

v_call: TRBV29-1
clone_size: .
d_call: TRBD2
j_call: TRBJ2-1
cdr3_aa: CSVAGGLASNEQFF
cdr3_nt: TGCAGCGTTGCCGGGGGACTAGCATCCAATGAGCAGTTCTTC

v_call: TRBV5-1
clone_size: .
d_call: .
j_call: TRBJ2-7
cdr3_aa: CASSLEWSRAYEQYF
cdr3_nt: TGCGCCAGCAGCTTGGAATGGTCCAGGGCCTACGAGCAGTACTTC

v_call: TRBV15
clone_size: few
d_call: TRBD2
j_call: TRBJ2-1
cdr3_aa: CATSREASGRGDNEQFF
cdr3_nt: TGTGCCACCAGCAGAGAGGCTAGCGGGAGAGGGGACAATGAGCAGTTCTTC

v_call: TRBV6-1
clone_size: .
d_call: .
j_call: TRBJ2-7
cdr3_aa: CASTPGSPSTYEQYF
cdr3_nt: TGTGCCAGCACCCCAGGAAGCCCCAGCACCTACGAGCAGTACTTC

v_call: TRBV12-3/TRBV12-4
clone_size: few
d_call: TRBD2
j_call: TRBJ2-3
cdr3_aa: CASSPGLAGGNTDTQYF
cdr3_nt: TGTGCCAGCAGTCCTGGACTAGCGGGGGGCAACACAGATACGCAGTATTTT

v_call: TRBV6-2/TRBV6-3
clone_size: .
d_call: .
j_call: TRBJ1-2
cdr3_aa: CASSDTGLSVINYGYTF
cdr3_nt: TGTGCCAGCAGCGATACAGGGTTGTCAGTGATTAACTATGGCTACACCTTC

v_call: TRBV5-1
clone_size: .
d_call: TRBD2
j_call: TRBJ2-1
cdr3_aa: CASSIASLAGGPEQFF
cdr3_nt: TGCGCCAGCAGCATAGCCTCACTAGCGGGGGGTCCGGAGCAGTTCTTC

v_call: TRBV20-1
clone_size: .
d_call: TRBD2
j_call: TRBJ2-7
cdr3_aa: CSARDSGGGEQYF
cdr3_nt: TGCAGTGCTAGAGATAGCGGGGGAGGTGAGCAGTACTTC

v_call: TRBV27
clone_size: .
d_call: TRBD2
j_call: TRBJ2-3
cdr3_aa: CASNPGLAGVIATQYF
cdr3_nt: TGTGCCAGCAATCCGGGACTAGCGGGAGTAATAGCTACGCAGTATTTT

v_call: TRBV6-2/TRBV6-3
clone_size: .
d_call: .
j_call: TRBJ2-7
cdr3_aa: CASSYGGALRKEQYF
cdr3_nt: TGTGCCAGCAGTTACGGCGGGGCGCTGCGTAAAGAGCAGTACTTC

v_call: TRBV7-3
clone_size: .
d_call: .
j_call: TRBJ2-3
cdr3_aa: CASSLGRLGSDTQYF
cdr3_nt: TGTGCCAGCAGCTTGGGGCGATTGGGGTCCGATACGCAGTATTTT

v_call: TRBV18
clone_size: .
d_call: .
j_call: TRBJ2-7
cdr3_aa: CASSELQGYEQYF
cdr3_nt: TGTGCCAGCTCAGAACTACAGGGCTACGAGCAGTACTTC

v_call: TRBV6-1
clone_size: few
d_call: .
j_call: TRBJ1-1
cdr3_aa: CASSRRGNTEAFF
cdr3_nt: TGTGCCAGCAGCCGCCGGGGGAACACTGAAGCTTTCTTT

v_call: TRBV5-5
clone_size: .
d_call: TRBD2
j_call: TRBJ2-2
cdr3_aa: CASTPTSALTGELFF
cdr3_nt: TGTGCCAGCACTCCGACTAGCGCCCTCACCGGGGAGCTGTTTTTT

v_call: TRBV20-1
clone_size: .
d_call: .
j_call: TRBJ2-2
cdr3_aa: CSAREVSTGELFF
cdr3_nt: TGCAGTGCTAGGGAGGTCAGCACCGGGGAGCTGTTTTTT

v_call: TRBV12-3/TRBV12-4
clone_size: few
d_call: TRBD2
j_call: TRBJ2-1
cdr3_aa: CASSLTSGDYNEQFF
cdr3_nt: TGTGCCAGCAGTCTGACTAGCGGGGACTACAATGAGCAGTTCTTC